This TCR beta chain was sequenced for a study of a mutant IDH1 vaccine in newly diagnosed glioma. Study-level information: Across weeks 1, 3, 5, 7, 11, 15, 19 and 23, patients received a vaccination each time, eight in all. Patients' prior therapy spanned radiotherapy, temozolomide, or both; most underwent both. Study-wide findings and caveats: The vaccine induced immune responses, and these occurred in 80% to 95% of patients.

Assay: immunoSEQ multiplex PCR; the TCRdb copy retains only in-frame clones and omits some. The table shows about 20,000 clones, with 82% occurring only once. Only a few counts were recorded for this clone. Antigen unknown. Germline V lookup: CDR1 GTSNPN, CDR2 SVGIG (reference sequence). CDR3 size: 12 residues. V dropped 5 bases and J dropped 5; count of bases not matched to a gene: 2. Indicated time point: week 23, last vaccination. Alongside topical imiquimod, each dose of vaccine comprised 300 ug of mutant IDH1 20-mer peptide. Every donor had a new WHO grade 3 or 4 astrocytoma that was IDH1-mutant, with loss of nuclear ATRX.

This sample comprised PBMCs, obtained from a glioma patient whose treatment included an IDH1 peptide vaccine. The chain couples TRBV30 to TRBJ1-5; 8 bases align to TRBD1. The receptor was isolated from a man aged 25 to 45 with glioma. The CDR3 is CAWRTGYQPQHF. DNA of the CDR3: TGTGCCTGGCGGACAGGGTATCAGCCCCAGCATTTT.